What follows are 28 T cell receptor beta chains derived from one specimen sequenced in a study of T cell changes during pregnancy in multiple sclerosis. Assay: immunoSEQ multiplex PCR; the TCRdb copy retains only in-frame clones and omits some. The data contain about 40,000 clones, around nine tenths of them singletons. The material was peripheral blood, obtained in the first trimester of pregnancy. These receptors originate from a female donor in good health, enrolled as a control in a pregnancy study.

This chain uses TRBV13 with TRBJ2-2; the D gene is possibly TRBD2 (5 bases). This CDR3 region has 13 residues. Germline CDR1 and CDR2: PRHDT and FYEKMQ (reference sequence). V lost 5 bases, J lost 6 bases, and 10 bases lay in between. The CDR3 reads CASSEGDAGELFF. The DNA of the CDR3 is TGTGCCAGCAGCGAGGGCGATGCCGGGGAGCTGTTTTTT.

The rearrangement uses TRBV9 and TRBJ2-3; the match to TRBD2 covers 8 bases. The CDR3 contains 15 residues. V was clipped by 5 bases and J by 2 bases; unmatched bases: 7. Germline V gives CDR1 SGDLS, CDR2 YYNGEE. For the CDR3, the DNA is TGTGCCAGCAGTGAAGCGGGGGCCGCCACAGATACGCAGTATTTT. The encoded protein is CASSEAGAATDTQYF.

The chain combines TRBV27 with TRBJ2-2, with 9 bases lining up with TRBD1. Germline trimming cut 6 bases from V and 3 bases from J; bases unmatched to any gene: 8. The germline gives CDR1 MNHEY, CDR2 SMNVEV (reference sequence). The CDR3 runs to 16 residues. CDR3 protein: CASRPYRGRDTGELFF. The CDR3 DNA reads TGTGCCAGCAGACCCTACAGGGGGCGCGACACCGGGGAGCTGTTTTTT.

The V gene is TRBV7-8, the J gene TRBJ2-5; D possibly corresponds to TRBD2 (5 bases). Trimming took off 1 base at V and 1 base at J, with 13 bases between the two ends. The V gene's germline CDR1 is SGHVS and CDR2 FQNEAQ. The length of the CDR3 is 16 residues. This CDR3 is CASSLVVTGLQETQYF. CDR3 DNA sequence: TGTGCCAGCAGCTTAGTAGTGACCGGACTCCAAGAGACCCAGTACTTC.

This sequence joins TRBV5-1 and TRBJ2-5; D is perhaps TRBD2 (6 bases). The germline CDR1 and CDR2 sequences are SGHRS and YFSETQ. Trimming cost V 0 bases and J 5 bases, with 14 bases left between them. This CDR3 contains 15 residues. The CDR3 DNA follows: TGCGCCAGCAGCTTGGGACTAGGCCCCGGGGAGACCCAGTACTTC. Residues: CASSLGLGPGETQYF.

The chain joins TRBV4-1 to TRBJ1-4; TRBD1 agrees at 8 bases. V was clipped by 3 bases and J by 3 bases; unmatched bases: 3. The CDR3 is made up of 15 amino acids. Germline assignment: CDR1 MGHRA and CDR2 YSYEKL. The CDR3 spells CASSHIQGANEKLFF. The DNA for the CDR3 is TGCGCCAGCAGCCACATACAGGGGGCTAATGAAAAACTGTTTTTT.

This sequence joins TRBV27 and TRBJ2-7; D gene unclear. Deletions cut 6 bases from V and 5 bases from J, with 26 bases between. CDR1 and CDR2 (germline): MNHEY, SMNVEV (reference sequence). The CDR3 is 17 residues long. CDR3 bases: TGTGCCAGCAGATCAGCAGTTTCAAGGTCGAGACACCACGAGCAGTACTTC. Its protein is CASRSAVSRSRHHEQYF.

This chain joins TRBV21-1 and TRBJ2-1; no check of the table's D call, TRBD2, against the DNA was made. TRBV21-1 is a pseudogene locus. The CDR3 extends over 14 amino acids. The CDR3 sequence: CASSPGTTYNEQFF. The CDR3 nucleotides read TGTGCCAGCAGCCCCGGGACTACCTACAATGAGCAGTTCTTC.

The chain joins TRBV25-1 to TRBJ1-6; 8 bases agree with TRBD1. Germline V gene sequence: CDR1 MGHDK, CDR2 SYGVNS. The CDR3 consists of 16 residues. V shed 0 bases and J 10 bases; nucleotides not matched to a gene: 8. The CDR3 nucleotides are TGTGCCAGCAGTGAATATGGACAGGGTGAAGGATCACCCCTCCACTTT. Translation: CASSEYGQGEGSPLHF.

About this clone itself: Other nucleotide sequences in the sample specify the same CDR3. J is TRBJ1-2 and V is TRBV4-3, with TRBD1 as a possible D gene (5 bases). The CDR3 has 15 residues. The germline CDR1 and CDR2 sequences are LGHNA and YSLEER. V lost 1 base and J lost 0, with 9 bases in between. CDR3 nucleotide sequence: TGCGCCAGCAGCCAAGGGGGAGGGGCTAACTATGGCTACACCTTC. Translating gives CASSQGGGANYGYTF.

The rearrangement uses TRBV7-9 and TRBJ2-7; 7 bases map to TRBD1. Trimming took 1 base from V and 2 from J; bases not matched to a gene: 11. The CDR3 length is 17 residues. Germline V lookup: CDR1 SEHNR, CDR2 FQNEAQ (reference sequence). The CDR3 DNA reads as TGTGCCAGCAGCTTAGGGCATACGACAGGGTTGGCCTACGAGCAGTACTTC. It encodes CASSLGHTTGLAYEQYF.

The J gene is TRBJ1-3, the V gene TRBV13; D is possibly TRBD1 (5 bases). The CDR3 length is 13 residues. Germline V CDR1 and CDR2: PRHDT, FYEKMQ (reference sequence). The V end was cut by 5 bases, the J end by 10 bases, with 15 bases between. The CDR3 nucleotides read TGTGCCAGCAGCACGGGACTGGCCCGGACCATATATTTT. It translates to CASSTGLARTIYF.

The V gene is TRBV29-1, the J gene TRBJ1-1; weak D call: TRBD1 (6 bases). Germline-derived CDR1 and CDR2 are SQVTM and ANQGSEA. CDR3 length: 15 amino acids. The V end lost 7 bases, the J end lost 3 bases, and 21 bases lay between the germline ends. The DNA for the CDR3 is TGCAGCGCTCCCCCTGACAGGACGGTTCACACTGAAGCTTTCTTT. Amino acids: CSAPPDRTVHTEAFF.

Worth noting for this clone: A read error may account for a junction end that differs from germline. J is TRBJ2-5 and V is TRBV11-3; D unclear. The V gene's germline CDR1 is SGHNT and CDR2 YENEEA. The CDR3 has 13 residues. CDR3 residues: CASSLRPQATQYF. In DNA form, the CDR3 reads TGTGCCAGCAGCCTGAGGCCCCAAGCGACCCAGTACTTC.

The rearrangement uses TRBV10-1 and TRBJ1-3; D is ambiguous. Trimming took off 0 bases at V and 0 bases at J, with 6 bases between the two ends. Germline CDR1 and CDR2: WNHNN and SYGVQD (reference sequence). CDR3 length: 15 amino acids. The CDR3 bases are TGCGCCAGCAGTGAGTCCGTGGCCTCTGGAAACACCATATATTTT. It translates to CASSESVASGNTIYF.

This chain uses TRBV19 with TRBJ2-1; D remains ambiguous. This CDR3 region has 12 residues. Germline CDR1 is LNHDA and CDR2 is SQIVND (reference sequence). V lost 9 bases and J 0 bases, leaving 6 bases between the germline ends. The CDR3 is CASTSSYNEQFF. The CDR3 DNA reads TGTGCCAGCACGAGCTCCTACAATGAGCAGTTCTTC.

The chain joins TRBV30 to TRBJ1-1, with a tentative D call TRBD1 (5 bases). Germline V gene lookup returns CDR1 GTSNPN and CDR2 SVGIG (reference sequence). The CDR3 runs to 14 residues. Deletions cut 5 bases from V and 1 base from J, with 14 bases between. In DNA, the CDR3 is TGTGCCTGGGAGAGGGGAGGCAGGAACACTGAAGCTTTCTTT. As protein: CAWERGGRNTEAFF.

This clone was seen only a few times. The chain links TRBV7-2 to TRBJ1-1; TRBD1 matches at 9 bases. Losses at the gene ends were 2 bases for V and 8 bases for J; bases not matched to a gene: 6. The germline V gene encodes CDR1 SGHTA and CDR2 FQGNSA. The CDR3 has 14 residues. CDR3 nucleotide sequence: TGTGCCAGCAGCTTAAGGAGAACAGGGGGCGAAGCTTTCTTT. Its protein is CASSLRRTGGEAFF.

This clone has only a few counts. The chain uses TRBV19 and TRBJ2-5; possibly TRBD1 for D (6 bases). The CDR3 sequence is 15 residues long. Germline V CDR1 and CDR2: LNHDA, SQIVND (reference sequence). V gave up 1 base and J gave up 3 bases, with 12 bases separating them. CDR3 coding DNA: TGTGCCAGTAGTATAGCGGGCAGGGGAAAAGAGACCCAGTACTTC. It translates to CASSIAGRGKETQYF.

The chain is built from TRBV2 and TRBJ2-1, with TRBD2 identical over 12 bases. The germline V gene has CDR1 SNHLY and CDR2 FYNNEI. V trimming: 6 bases; J trimming: 4 bases; junction bases outside the gene matches: 4. The CDR3 sequence is 15 residues long. The CDR3 protein is CASRAGLAGYNEQFF. CDR3 bases: TGTGCCAGCAGAGCCGGACTAGCGGGGTACAATGAGCAGTTCTTC.

This chain uses TRBV6-1 with TRBJ1-4, with a possible D match to TRBD1 (5 bases). This CDR3 has 15 residues. Germline CDR1 is MNHNS and CDR2 is SASEGT. Deletions cut 3 bases from V and 4 bases from J, with 12 bases between. DNA for the CDR3: TGTGCCAGCAGTGAGGTGCAGGGACTTAATGAAAAACTGTTTTTT. Its protein product is CASSEVQGLNEKLFF.

To note about this clone: The same CDR3 is also encoded by other DNA sequences in this sample. The V and J genes are TRBV7-2 and TRBJ1-5; possible D gene TRBD1, 5 bases. Trimming pared 2 bases from V and 0 bases from J, leaving 8 bases between. Germline V gene lookup returns CDR1 SGHTA and CDR2 FQGNSA. The CDR3 is made up of 15 amino acids. Here the CDR3 DNA reads TGTGCCAGCAGCTTAACCCAGGGTAGCAATCAGCCCCAGCATTTT. Amino acids: CASSLTQGSNQPQHF.

The chain couples TRBV19 to TRBJ2-2, with a weak D call TRBD1 (6 bases). This CDR3 is built from 14 residues. From germline, CDR1 is LNHDA and CDR2 SQIVND (reference sequence). V dropped 6 bases and J dropped 4 bases, with 12 bases sitting between them. DNA of the CDR3: TGTGCCAGTAGCCACAGGGACGGCACCGGGGAGCTGTTTTTT. This gives the protein CASSHRDGTGELFF. Drawing the rest from reference TRBV19 and TRBJ2-2, the complete variable domain is DGGITQSPKYLFRKEGQNVTLSCEQNLNHDAMYWYRQDPGQGLRLIYYSQIVNDFQKGDIAEGYSVSREKKESFPLTVTSAQKNPTAFYLCASSHRDGTGELFFGEGSRLTVL.

The J gene is TRBJ2-2, the V gene TRBV19; D is perhaps TRBD1 (6 bases). This CDR3 is 14 amino acids long. The V gene's germline CDR1 is LNHDA and CDR2 SQIVND (reference sequence). Trimming removed 9 bases from V and 0 bases from J, with 11 bases in between. CDR3 region: CASSGTTNTGELFF. CDR3 sequence (DNA): TGTGCCAGCTCCGGGACAACGAACACCGGGGAGCTGTTTTTT. Drawing the rest from reference TRBV19 and TRBJ2-2, the complete variable domain is DGGITQSPKYLFRKEGQNVTLSCEQNLNHDAMYWYRQDPGQGLRLIYYSQIVNDFQKGDIAEGYSVSREKKESFPLTVTSAQKNPTAFYLCASSGTTNTGELFFGEGSRLTVL.

This clone was observed a single time. This chain connects TRBV27 to TRBJ2-1; 9 bases map to TRBD2. The V gene end was trimmed by 4 bases and the J gene end by 4 bases; junction bases not matched to a gene: 8. Germline CDR1 is MNHEY and CDR2 is SMNVEV (reference sequence). CDR3 length equals 16 residues. The CDR3 reads CASSSLSGGRYNEQFF. CDR3 nucleotide sequence: TGTGCCAGCAGTTCCCTTAGCGGGGGAAGATACAATGAGCAGTTCTTC.

The chain employs TRBV19 and TRBJ2-5; TRBD2 matches at 11 bases. The CDR3 is 17 residues long. Germline loops: CDR1 LNHDA, CDR2 SQIVND (reference sequence). The J segment lost 3 bases and the V segment lost 2 bases, leaving 8 bases of the junction unmatched. The CDR3 region is CASSIYGTSGPKETQYF. CDR3 sequence (DNA): TGTGCCAGTAGTATATACGGGACTAGCGGACCGAAAGAGACCCAGTACTTC.

This clone was picked up a small number of times. This chain connects TRBV6-5 to TRBJ1-6; the D gene is possibly TRBD1 (6 bases). From germline, CDR1 is MNHEY and CDR2 SVGAGI. V dropped 6 bases and J dropped 10 bases, with 10 bases sitting between them. This CDR3 has 12 amino acids. CDR3 nucleotides: TGTGCCAGCAGCCGACAGGAGTCACCCCTCCACTTT. Residues: CASSRQESPLHF.

The genes are TRBV30 and TRBJ1-2, with D hard to call. Trimming cost V 0 bases and J 4 bases, with 6 bases left between them. Looked up from germline, CDR1 is GTSNPN and CDR2 is SVGIG (reference sequence). CDR3 length equals 12 residues. The CDR3 reads CAWSVGTYGYTF. The CDR3 coding sequence is TGTGCCTGGAGTGTTGGCACCTATGGCTACACCTTC.